This TCR beta chain emerged from a study of blood T cells in healthy people across ages. Study-wide context: About one barcoded TCR beta cDNA was captured per two T cells.

The study's findings and limits: Per million T cells, TCR beta diversity dropped roughly linearly as age increased.

As concerns this clonotype: As yet, its antigen is unknown.

A second about 6 to 12 cycle PCR used barcoded and J-beta primers. Using its own MiXCR run on the 5' RACE reads, TCRdb lists one record per CDR3 protein. This repertoire shows fewer than 800,000 distinct CDR3 sequences, about 21% found once; its top ten account for roughly 3.7%. V lost 4 bases to trimming and J lost 12 bases, with 16 bases between them. The CDR3 loop spans 13 amino acids. Germline lookup yields CDR1 SEHNR and CDR2 FQNEAQ (reference sequence). The genes are TRBV7-9 and TRBJ2-1; D possibly uses TRBD1 or TRBD2 (5 bases each). This sequence was found in a man in his sixties or seventies in good health. Material: blood. This CDR3 reads CASSWGRIVWQFF. The CDR3 nucleotides are TGTGCCAGCAGCTGGGGACGGATAGTGTGGCAGTTCTTC.